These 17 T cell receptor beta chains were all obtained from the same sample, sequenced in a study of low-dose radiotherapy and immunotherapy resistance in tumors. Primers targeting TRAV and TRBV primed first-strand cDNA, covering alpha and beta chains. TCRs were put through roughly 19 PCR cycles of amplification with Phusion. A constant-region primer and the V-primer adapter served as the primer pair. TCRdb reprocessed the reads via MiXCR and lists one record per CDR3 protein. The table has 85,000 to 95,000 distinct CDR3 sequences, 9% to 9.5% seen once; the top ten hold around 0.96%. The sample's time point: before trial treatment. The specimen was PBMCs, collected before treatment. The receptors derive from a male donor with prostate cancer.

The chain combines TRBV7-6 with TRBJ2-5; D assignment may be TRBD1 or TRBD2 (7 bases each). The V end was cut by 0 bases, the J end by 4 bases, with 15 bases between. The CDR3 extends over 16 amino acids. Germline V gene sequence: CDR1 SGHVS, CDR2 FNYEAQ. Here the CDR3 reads CASSLAPGGVRETQYF. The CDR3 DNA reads TGTGCCAGCAGCTTAGCGCCAGGGGGGGTTCGAGAGACCCAGTACTTC.

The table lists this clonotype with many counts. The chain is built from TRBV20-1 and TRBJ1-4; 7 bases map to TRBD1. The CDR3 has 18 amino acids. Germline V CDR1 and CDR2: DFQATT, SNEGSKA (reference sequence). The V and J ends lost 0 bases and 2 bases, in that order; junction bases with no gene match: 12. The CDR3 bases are TGCAGTGCTAGAGATCAGGGACAGCTCTTGTCGACTAATGAAAAACTGTTTTTT. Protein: CSARDQGQLLSTNEKLFF.

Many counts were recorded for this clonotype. CDR3 DNA sequence: TGTGCCAGCAGTTTATTGCCCGGGACAGGGGGCACCACTGAAGCTTTCTTT. It codes for CASSLLPGTGGTTEAFF. This chain joins TRBV28 and TRBJ1-1, with 12 bases fitting TRBD1. Germline V lookup: CDR1 MDHEN, CDR2 SYDVKM. The J segment lost 4 bases and the V segment lost 1 base, leaving 7 bases of the junction unmatched. This CDR3 has 17 residues.

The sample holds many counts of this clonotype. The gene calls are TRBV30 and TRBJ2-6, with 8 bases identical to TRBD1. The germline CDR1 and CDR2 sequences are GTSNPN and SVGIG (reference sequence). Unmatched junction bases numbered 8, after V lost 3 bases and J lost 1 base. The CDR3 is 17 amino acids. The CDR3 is CAWRLGQGVSGANVLTF. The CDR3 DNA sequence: TGTGCCTGGAGGCTCGGACAGGGAGTATCTGGGGCCAACGTCCTGACTTTC.

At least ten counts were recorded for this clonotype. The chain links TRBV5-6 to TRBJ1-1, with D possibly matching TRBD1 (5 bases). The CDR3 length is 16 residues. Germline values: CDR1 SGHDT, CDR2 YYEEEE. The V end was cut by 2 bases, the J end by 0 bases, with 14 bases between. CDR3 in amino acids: CASSLVLGLMNTEAFF. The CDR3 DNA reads TGTGCCAGCAGCTTAGTACTGGGACTCATGAACACTGAAGCTTTCTTT.

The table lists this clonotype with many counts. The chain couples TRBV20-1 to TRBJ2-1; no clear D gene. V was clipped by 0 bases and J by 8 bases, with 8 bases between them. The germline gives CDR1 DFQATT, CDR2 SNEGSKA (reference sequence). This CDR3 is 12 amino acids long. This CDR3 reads CSARDEGYEQFF. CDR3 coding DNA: TGCAGTGCTAGAGATGAAGGATATGAGCAGTTCTTC.

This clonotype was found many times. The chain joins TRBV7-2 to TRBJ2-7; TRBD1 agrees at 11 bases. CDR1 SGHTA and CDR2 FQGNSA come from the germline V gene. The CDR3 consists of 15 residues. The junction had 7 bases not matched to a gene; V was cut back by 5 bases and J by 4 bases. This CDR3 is CASSADRGLSYEQYF. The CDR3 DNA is TGTGCCAGCAGCGCGGACAGGGGGCTCTCTTACGAGCAGTACTTC. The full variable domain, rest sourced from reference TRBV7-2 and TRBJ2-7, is GAGVSQSPSNKVTEKGKDVELRCDPISGHTALYWYRQSLGQGLEFLIYFQGNSAPDKSGLPSDRFSAERTGGSVSTLTIQRTQQEDSAVYLCASSADRGLSYEQYFGPGTRLTVT.

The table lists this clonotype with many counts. The CDR3 reads CASSLGTGRAFF. The CDR3 DNA follows: TGTGCCAGCAGTTTAGGGACAGGGCGGGCTTTCTTT. The chain carries TRBV28 and TRBJ1-1; 9 bases match TRBD1. CDR1 MDHEN and CDR2 SYDVKM come from the germline V gene. This CDR3 has 12 residues. V shed 2 bases and J 11 bases; nucleotides not matched to a gene: 3.

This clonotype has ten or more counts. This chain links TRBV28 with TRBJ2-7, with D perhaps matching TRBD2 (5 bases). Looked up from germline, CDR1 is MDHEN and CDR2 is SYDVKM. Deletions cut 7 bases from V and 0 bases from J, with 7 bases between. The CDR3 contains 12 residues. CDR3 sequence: CASMGSSYEQYF. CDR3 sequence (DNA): TGTGCCAGCATGGGGAGCTCCTACGAGCAGTACTTC.

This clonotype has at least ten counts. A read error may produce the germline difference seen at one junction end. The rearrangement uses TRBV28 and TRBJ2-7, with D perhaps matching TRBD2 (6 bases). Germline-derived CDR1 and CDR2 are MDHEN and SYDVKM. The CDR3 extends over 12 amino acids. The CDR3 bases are TGTGCCAGCAGTTTCATTGGAGTAGCGGATTCCTTC. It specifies CASSFIGVADSF.

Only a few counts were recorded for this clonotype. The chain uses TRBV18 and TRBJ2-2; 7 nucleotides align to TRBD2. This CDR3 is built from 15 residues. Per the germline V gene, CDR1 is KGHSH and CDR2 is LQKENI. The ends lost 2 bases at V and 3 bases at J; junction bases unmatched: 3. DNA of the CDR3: TGTGCCAGCTCACCAAAGGGACTACACACCGGGGAGCTGTTTTTT. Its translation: CASSPKGLHTGELFF.

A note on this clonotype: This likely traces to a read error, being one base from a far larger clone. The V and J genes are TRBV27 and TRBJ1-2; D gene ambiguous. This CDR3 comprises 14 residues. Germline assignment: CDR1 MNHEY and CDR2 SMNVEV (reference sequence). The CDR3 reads CASSLSLVDYGCTF. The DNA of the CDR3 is TGTGCCAGCAGTTTGAGTCTTGTGGACTATGGCTGCACCTTC.

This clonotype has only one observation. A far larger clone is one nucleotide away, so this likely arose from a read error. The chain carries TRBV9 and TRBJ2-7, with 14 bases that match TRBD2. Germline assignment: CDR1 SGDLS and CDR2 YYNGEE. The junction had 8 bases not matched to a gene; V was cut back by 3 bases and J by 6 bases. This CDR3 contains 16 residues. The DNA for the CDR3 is TGTGCCAGCAGCGCCACCGGGACTAGCGGGAGTGGCGAGCAGTACTTC. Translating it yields CASSATGTSGSGEQYF.

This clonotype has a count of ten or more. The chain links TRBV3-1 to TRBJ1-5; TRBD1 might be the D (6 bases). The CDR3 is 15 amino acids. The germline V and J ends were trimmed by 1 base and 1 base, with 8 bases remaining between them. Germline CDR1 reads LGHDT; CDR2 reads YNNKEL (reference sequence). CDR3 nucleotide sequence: TGTGCCAGCAGCCAAGCCGACAGGAGCAATCAGCCCCAGCATTTT. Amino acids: CASSQADRSNQPQHF.

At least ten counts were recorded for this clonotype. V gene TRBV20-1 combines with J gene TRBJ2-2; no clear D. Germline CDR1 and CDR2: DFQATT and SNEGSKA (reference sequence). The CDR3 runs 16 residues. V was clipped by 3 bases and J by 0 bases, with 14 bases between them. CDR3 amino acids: CSASINDIPNTGELFF. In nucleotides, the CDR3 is TGCAGTGCTAGTATCAACGACATCCCGAACACCGGGGAGCTGTTTTTT.

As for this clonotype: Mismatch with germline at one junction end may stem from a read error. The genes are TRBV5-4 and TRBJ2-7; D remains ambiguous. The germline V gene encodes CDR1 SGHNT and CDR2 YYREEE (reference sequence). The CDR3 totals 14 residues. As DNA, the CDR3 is TGTGCCAGGAGCCTCGACTCCTCTCTCTACGAGAAGTACTTC. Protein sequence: CARSLDSSLYEKYF. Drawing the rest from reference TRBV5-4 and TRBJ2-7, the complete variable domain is ETGVTQSPTHLIKTRGQQVTLRCSSQSGHNTVSWYQQALGQGPQFIFQYYREEENGRGNFPPRFSGLQFPNYSSELNVNALELDDSALYLCARSLDSSLYEKYFGPGTRLTVT.

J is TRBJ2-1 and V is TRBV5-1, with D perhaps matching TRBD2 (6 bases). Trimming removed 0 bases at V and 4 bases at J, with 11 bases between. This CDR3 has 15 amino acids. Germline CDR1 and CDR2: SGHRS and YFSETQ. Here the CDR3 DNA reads TGCGCCAGCAGCTTGGTCGGGGGAGAATACAATGAGCAGTTCTTC. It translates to CASSLVGGEYNEQFF.